These 12 T cell receptor beta chains share one sample of origin, sequenced in a study of T cell responses to AZD1222 COVID-19 vaccine. This table comes from immunoSEQ multiplex PCR, and its TCRdb copy is limited to in-frame clones, with some not included. This sample has 150,000 or so clones, with about 93% found just once. The source material was peripheral blood, sampled on day 0 of AZD1222 vaccination. The origin of the receptors is an adult in good health.

This chain connects TRBV15 to TRBJ1-5; D not resolved. V dropped 3 bases and J dropped 1 base, with 10 bases sitting between them. Germline CDR1 reads LNHNV; CDR2 reads YYDKDF (reference sequence). This CDR3 has 15 residues. In DNA form, the CDR3 reads TGTGCCACCAGCAGGGGAGGCACGAGCAATCAGCCCCAGCATTTT. It is translated as CATSRGGTSNQPQHF.

This chain joins TRBV7-9 and TRBJ1-2; D may be TRBD1 (5 bases). CDR3 size: 14 residues. From germline, CDR1 is SEHNR and CDR2 FQNEAQ (reference sequence). V was shortened by 6 bases and J by 4 bases, with 15 bases between the two germline ends. CDR3 region: CASRWEGLSYGYTF. CDR3 DNA: TGTGCCAGCAGGTGGGAGGGACTTTCCTATGGCTACACCTTC.

The chain is built from TRBV11-2 and TRBJ2-1, with D maybe TRBD1 (6 bases). This CDR3 contains 13 residues. The germline V gene encodes CDR1 SGHAT and CDR2 FQNNGV. Trimming left V 4 bases short and J 4 bases short, with 8 bases between. CDR3 bases: TGTGCCAGCAGCTACGACAGGTACAATGAGCAGTTCTTC. This sequence encodes CASSYDRYNEQFF.

V gene TRBV30 combines with J gene TRBJ1-2, with D unresolved. Trimming left V 4 bases short and J 4 bases short, with 10 bases between. The germline V gene encodes CDR1 GTSNPN and CDR2 SVGIG (reference sequence). This CDR3 comprises 12 residues. CDR3: CAWTPGRYGYTF. The DNA of the CDR3 is TGTGCCTGGACACCGGGCCGCTATGGCTACACCTTC.

CDR3 sequence (DNA): TGTGCCAGCAGCTTAGCGACCAGCAGCCGTTCACCCCTCCACTTT. It codes for CASSLATSSRSPLHF. The chain employs TRBV5-4 and TRBJ1-6, with D unresolved. This CDR3 comprises 15 residues. Trimming shortened V by 2 bases and J by 9 bases, and 15 bases separated the two germline ends. Germline V gene sequence: CDR1 SGHNT, CDR2 YYREEE (reference sequence).

The chain joins TRBV28 to TRBJ1-6, with D perhaps matching TRBD1 (6 bases). The CDR3 has 15 amino acids. The germline gives CDR1 MDHEN, CDR2 SYDVKM. V was clipped by 3 bases and J by 8 bases, with 14 bases between them. The CDR3 region is CASSFRTHRDSPLHF. The CDR3 DNA sequence: TGTGCCAGCAGTTTTCGGACCCACAGGGATTCACCCCTCCACTTT.

The V and J genes are TRBV6-5 and TRBJ2-5, with 9 bases matching TRBD2. V trimming: 5 bases; J trimming: 4 bases; junction bases outside the gene matches: 8. The CDR3 consists of 15 residues. Germline CDR1 is MNHEY and CDR2 is SVGAGI. The CDR3 nucleotides read TGTGCCAGCAGTCGTACTAGCGGGTTGGGAGAGACCCAGTACTTC. It yields the protein CASSRTSGLGETQYF.

DNA for the CDR3: TGTGCCAGCAGTGAACGAAGACAGGGGCCAGATACGCAGTATTTT. The encoded protein is CASSERRQGPDTQYF. V is TRBV2 and J is TRBJ2-3, with 8 positions matching TRBD1. Germline CDR1 SNHLY, CDR2 FYNNEI. Trimming took 2 bases from V and 4 from J; bases not matched to a gene: 5. The length of the CDR3 is 15 residues. The whole variable domain, filled in from reference TRBV2 and TRBJ2-3, reads EPEVTQTPSHQVTQMGQEVILRCVPISNHLYFYWYRQILGQKVEFLVSFYNNEISEKSEIFDDQFSVERPDGSNFTLKIRSTKLEDSAMYFCASSERRQGPDTQYFGPGTRLTVL.

This clone was detected only a few times. The chain links TRBV10-3 to TRBJ1-5; D may be TRBD1 (6 bases). The CDR3 contains 14 residues. V was clipped by 10 bases and J by 5 bases, with 18 bases between them. Germline V gene lookup returns CDR1 ENHRY and CDR2 SYGVKD. The CDR3 bases are TGTGCCACCTCAGGGGATTTGGCCTATCAGCCCCAGCATTTT. It specifies CATSGDLAYQPQHF.

The chain carries TRBV3-1 (or the pseudogene TRBV3-2) and TRBJ1-4; D may be TRBD1 (6 bases). The CDR3 loop spans 15 amino acids. The V end was cut by 6 bases, the J end by 2 bases, with 13 bases between. Germline CDR1 is LGHDT and CDR2 is YNNKEL (reference sequence). The chain's CDR3 is CASRITGLTNEKLFF. The CDR3 DNA follows: TGTGCCAGCAGGATAACAGGGTTGACTAATGAAAAACTGTTTTTT.

This clone was seen only once. J is TRBJ2-1 and V is TRBV5-1; TRBD2 matches 14 bases. The CDR3 runs to 16 residues. The ends lost 3 bases at V and 3 bases at J; junction bases unmatched: 2. Germline CDR1 SGHRS, CDR2 YFSETQ. CDR3 sequence: CASSWGLAGVYNEQFF. The CDR3 DNA follows: TGCGCCAGCAGCTGGGGACTAGCGGGGGTCTACAATGAGCAGTTCTTC.

The genes are TRBV13 and TRBJ2-7; D remains unclear. The length of the CDR3 is 14 residues. Germline loops: CDR1 PRHDT, CDR2 FYEKMQ (reference sequence). V lost 3 bases, J lost 0 bases, and 9 bases lay in between. The chain's CDR3 is CASSLNSASYEQYF. In DNA, the CDR3 is TGTGCCAGCAGCTTGAACAGCGCCTCCTACGAGCAGTACTTC.